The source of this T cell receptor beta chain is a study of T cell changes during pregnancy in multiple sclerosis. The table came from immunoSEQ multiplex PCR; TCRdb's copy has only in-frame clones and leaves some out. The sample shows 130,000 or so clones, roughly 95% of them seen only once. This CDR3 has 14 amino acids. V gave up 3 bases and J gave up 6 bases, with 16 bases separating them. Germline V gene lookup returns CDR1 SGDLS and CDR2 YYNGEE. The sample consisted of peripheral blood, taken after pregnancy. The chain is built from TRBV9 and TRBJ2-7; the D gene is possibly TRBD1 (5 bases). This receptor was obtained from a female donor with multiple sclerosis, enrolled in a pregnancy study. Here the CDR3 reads CASSGSTGFAEQYF. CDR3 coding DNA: TGTGCCAGCAGCGGGAGTACAGGTTTTGCCGAGCAGTACTTC.